This T cell receptor beta chain was sequenced in a study of post-analysis software for immune sequencing data (dated by TCRdb to between 2015 and 2016). For context, the study as a whole: Disease courses on record covered relapsing-remitting, secondary progressive and progressive-relapsing multiple sclerosis, though some patients had no subtype annotation. The patient repertoires were compared against 10 to 12 previously published healthy control repertoires obtained from donors aged about 6 to 28 years. A subset of samples was prepared in parallel using single-end sample barcoding, then pooled and co-amplified after Illumina adapter ligation.

Overall study outcomes, separate from this receptor: Significantly higher frequencies in patients than in controls were found for about 5 TRBV segments, including TRBV5-6, TRBV5-1 and TRBV20-1. Direct clustering with F measure showed strong co-clustering of samples prepared in the same batch, prompting a batch-effect correction. The multiple sclerosis patient group was slightly younger than the control group. Normalized Chao1 diversity was significantly lower in multiple sclerosis patients than controls, suggesting substantial peripheral T-cell clonal expansion.

Library preparation employed PCR. TCRdb lists the instrument as Illumina HiSeq 2500. To reduce PCR and sequencing biases, unique molecular identifiers were built into the TCR beta cDNA libraries. Every 1 to 10 million input T cells yielded 500,000 or so cDNA molecules, meaning each molecule approximated one T cell. The patient libraries were prepared and sequenced with the same protocol used for the earlier healthy control dataset. Samples belonging to the same batch were prepared together, multiplexed and sequenced on a shared HiSeq lane. As for how the authors treated the data: Raw barcoded reads were processed with MIGEC, discarding single-read molecular identifier groups before consensus assembly and CDR3 extraction. VDJtools was used for post-analysis of the clonotype tables, with diversity normalized by down-sampling every dataset to the smallest sample size. In repertoire overlap clustering, CDR3 amino acid sequences, but not nucleotide sequences, were matched to correct batch-related cross-sample contamination. TCRdb applied fastp at Q25 and MiXCR to the public reads, then kept only in-frame beta chains. Duplicate CDR3 protein sequences are folded into a single record with the most common DNA and genes. TCRdb, rather than the study authors, made the V and J calls. Here the sample has about 400,000 distinct CDR3 sequences; roughly 35% occur a single time. 13% of the sample is held by the ten biggest clonotypes.

Via the germline V gene, CDR1 is SGHTA and CDR2 FQGNSA. Inclusive of the bounding cysteine and phenylalanine, the CDR3 is 14 residues long. Left in the record is the CDR3 DNA by itself, 42 bases read in frame from the first base. Comments on this clonotype: Its antigen specificity is not known. Per-base qualities were not stored, and no clone one base away is much larger.

TCR beta repertoires were profiled from peripheral blood of roughly 13 young patients with multiple sclerosis to demonstrate the VDJtools post-analysis software. The multiple sclerosis patients were children and adolescents between about 6 and 16 years of age. Sequencing used blood. The sequence is built from TRBV7-2 and TRBJ2-7; TRBD1 could be the D gene, as 6 bases match. The J call may be mistaken, given a closer DNA end match to TRBJ2-5. The TCR originated in a girl aged 10-17 years with multiple sclerosis. CDR3 sequence: CASSSQGRQETQYF. The sequenced DNA: TGTGCCAGCAGCTCACAGGGTCGTCAAGAGACCCAGTACTTC.